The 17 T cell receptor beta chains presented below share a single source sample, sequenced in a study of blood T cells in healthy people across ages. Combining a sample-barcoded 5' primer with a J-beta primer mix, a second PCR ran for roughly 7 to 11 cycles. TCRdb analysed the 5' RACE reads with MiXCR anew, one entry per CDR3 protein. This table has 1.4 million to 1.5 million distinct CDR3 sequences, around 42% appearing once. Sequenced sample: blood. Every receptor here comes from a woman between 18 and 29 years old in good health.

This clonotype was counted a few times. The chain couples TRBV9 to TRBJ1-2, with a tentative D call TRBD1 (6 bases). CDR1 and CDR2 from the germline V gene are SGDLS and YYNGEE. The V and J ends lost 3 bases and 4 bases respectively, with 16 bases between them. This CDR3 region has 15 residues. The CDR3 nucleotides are TGTGCCAGCAGCGCTCGACAGGAGACTACCTATGGCTACACCTTC. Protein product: CASSARQETTYGYTF.

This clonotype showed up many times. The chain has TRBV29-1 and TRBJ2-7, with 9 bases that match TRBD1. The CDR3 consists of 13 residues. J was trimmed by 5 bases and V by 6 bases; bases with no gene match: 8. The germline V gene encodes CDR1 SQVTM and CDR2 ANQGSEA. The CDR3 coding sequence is TGCAGCGTCGACGGGACAGGGAGAAACGAGCAGTACTTC. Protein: CSVDGTGRNEQYF.

This chain's CDR3 is CASSLGRMGATDTQYF. CDR3 nucleotide sequence: TGCGCCAGCAGCTTGGGGCGGATGGGGGCCACAGATACGCAGTATTTT. This chain connects TRBV5-1 to TRBJ2-3, with TRBD1 as a possible D gene (6 bases). This CDR3 contains 16 residues. Germline CDR1 reads SGHRS; CDR2 reads YFSETQ. Trimming took off 0 bases at V and 2 bases at J, with 13 bases between the two ends.

As DNA, the CDR3 is TGTGCCAGCAGATTAAAACGGACTACCGTTTACACAGATACGCAGTATTTT. It specifies CASRLKRTTVYTDTQYF. The rearrangement uses TRBV7-8 and TRBJ2-3; D perhaps matches TRBD2 (6 bases). CDR1 and CDR2 from the germline V gene are SGHVS and FQNEAQ. This CDR3 has 17 residues. Trimming left V 6 bases short and J 2 bases short, with 21 bases between.

CDR3 protein: CSARQGEQPQHF. CDR3 in DNA: TGCAGTGCTAGACAGGGGGAGCAGCCCCAGCATTTT. J is TRBJ1-5 and V is TRBV20-1; 7 nucleotides line up with TRBD1. The CDR3 loop spans 12 amino acids. V lost 2 bases and J lost 7; bases outside the gene matches: 2. The V gene's germline CDR1 is DFQATT and CDR2 SNEGSKA (reference sequence).

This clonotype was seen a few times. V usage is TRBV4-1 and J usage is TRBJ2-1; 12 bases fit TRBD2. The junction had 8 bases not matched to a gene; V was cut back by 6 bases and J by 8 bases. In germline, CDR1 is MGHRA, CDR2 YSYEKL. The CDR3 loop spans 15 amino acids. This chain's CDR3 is CASSLAGGRVDEQFF. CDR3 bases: TGCGCCAGCAGTCTAGCGGGAGGGCGGGTGGATGAGCAGTTCTTC.

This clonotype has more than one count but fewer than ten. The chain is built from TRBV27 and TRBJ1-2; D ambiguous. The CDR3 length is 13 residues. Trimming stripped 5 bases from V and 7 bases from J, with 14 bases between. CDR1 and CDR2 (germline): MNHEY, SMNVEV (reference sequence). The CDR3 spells CASSPGVVSGYTF. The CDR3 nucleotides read TGTGCCAGCAGTCCGGGAGTTGTGAGTGGCTACACCTTC.

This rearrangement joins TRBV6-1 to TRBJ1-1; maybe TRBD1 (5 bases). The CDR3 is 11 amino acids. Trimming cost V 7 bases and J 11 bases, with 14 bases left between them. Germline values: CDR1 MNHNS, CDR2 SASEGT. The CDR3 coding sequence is TGTGCCAGCACGAGGGGCCCGGATGCTTTCTTT. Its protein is CASTRGPDAFF.

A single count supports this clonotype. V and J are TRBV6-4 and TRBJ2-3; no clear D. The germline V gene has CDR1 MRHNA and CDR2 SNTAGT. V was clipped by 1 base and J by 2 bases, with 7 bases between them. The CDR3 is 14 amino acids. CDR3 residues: CASSDWSDTDTQYF. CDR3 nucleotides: TGTGCCAGCAGTGACTGGTCGGACACAGATACGCAGTATTTT.

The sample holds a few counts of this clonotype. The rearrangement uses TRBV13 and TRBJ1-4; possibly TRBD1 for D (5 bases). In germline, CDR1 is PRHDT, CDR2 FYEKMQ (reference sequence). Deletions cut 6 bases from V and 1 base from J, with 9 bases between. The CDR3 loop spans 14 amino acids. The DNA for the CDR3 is TGTGCCAGCAGTCCAGGGTTAACTAATGAAAAACTGTTTTTT. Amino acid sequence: CASSPGLTNEKLFF.

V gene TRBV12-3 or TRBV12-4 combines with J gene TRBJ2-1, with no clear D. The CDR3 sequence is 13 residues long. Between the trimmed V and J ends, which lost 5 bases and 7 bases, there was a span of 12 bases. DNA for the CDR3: TGTGCCAGCAGTCGACTCAGGAGTAATGAGCAGTTCTTC. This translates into CASSRLRSNEQFF.

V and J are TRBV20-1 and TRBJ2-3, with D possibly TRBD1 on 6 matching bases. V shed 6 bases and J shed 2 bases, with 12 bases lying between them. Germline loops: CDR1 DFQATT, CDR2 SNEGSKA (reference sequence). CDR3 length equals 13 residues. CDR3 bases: TGCAGTGCCCCGGGACAACCCACAGATACGCAGTATTTT. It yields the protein CSAPGQPTDTQYF.

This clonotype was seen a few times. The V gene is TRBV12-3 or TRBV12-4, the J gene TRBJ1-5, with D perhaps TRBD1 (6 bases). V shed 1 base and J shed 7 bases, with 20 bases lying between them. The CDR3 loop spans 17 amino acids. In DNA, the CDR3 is TGTGCCAGCAGTTTAGGCCGGTTTCCAGGGGAGCTCCAGCCCCAGCATTTT. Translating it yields CASSLGRFPGELQPQHF.

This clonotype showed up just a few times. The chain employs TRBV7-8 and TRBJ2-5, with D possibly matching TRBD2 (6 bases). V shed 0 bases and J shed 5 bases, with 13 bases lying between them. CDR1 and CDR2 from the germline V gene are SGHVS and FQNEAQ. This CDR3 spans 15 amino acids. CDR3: CASSLAAGSGETQYF. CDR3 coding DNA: TGTGCCAGCAGCTTAGCGGCGGGATCAGGGGAGACCCAGTACTTC.

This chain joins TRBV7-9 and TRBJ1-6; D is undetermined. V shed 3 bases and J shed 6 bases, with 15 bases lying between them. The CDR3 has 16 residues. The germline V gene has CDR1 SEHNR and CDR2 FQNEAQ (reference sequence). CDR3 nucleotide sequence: TGTGCCAGCAGCTTGGTCTACAGTGGAGGTAATTCACCCCTCCACTTT. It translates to CASSLVYSGGNSPLHF.

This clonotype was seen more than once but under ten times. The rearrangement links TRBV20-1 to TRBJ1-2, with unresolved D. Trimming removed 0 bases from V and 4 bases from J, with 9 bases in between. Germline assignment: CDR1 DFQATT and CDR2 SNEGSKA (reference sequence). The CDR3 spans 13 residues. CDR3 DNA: TGCAGTGCTAGAGATGCGCAATCCTATGGCTACACCTTC. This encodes CSARDAQSYGYTF.

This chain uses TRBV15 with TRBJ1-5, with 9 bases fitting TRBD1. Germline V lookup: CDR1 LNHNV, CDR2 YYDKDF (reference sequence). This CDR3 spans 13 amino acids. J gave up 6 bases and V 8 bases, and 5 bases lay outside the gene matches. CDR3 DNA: TGTGCCACCCGGGGACAGGGAAGTCAGCCCCAGCATTTT. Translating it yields CATRGQGSQPQHF. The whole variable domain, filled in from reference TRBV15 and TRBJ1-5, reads DAMVIQNPRYQVTQFGKPVTLSCSQTLNHNVMYWYQQKSSQAPKLLFHYYDKDFNNEADTPDNFQSRRPNTSFCFLDIRSPGLGDTAMYLCATRGQGSQPQHFGDGTRLSIL.